This TCR beta chain is from a study of T cell clones after liver transplantation. Study information: HCV positivity affected three of eight recipients; the rest lacked autoimmune or viral indications.

The germline gives CDR1 ENHRY, CDR2 SYGVKD. The ends were cut back, 0 bases at V and 11 bases at J, with 17 bases in the middle. The CDR3 covers 15 residues. Assay used: immunoSEQ multiplex PCR; TCRdb lists only in-frame clones, some missing. The table shows tens of thousands of clones, with over 70% occurring only once. This material consisted of CD4+ T cells from blood, taken 12 months after liver transplant. The sequence came from a human patient who received a liver transplant. Some T cells may originate from the graft donor. The V call is TRBV10-3, the J call TRBJ2-1, with D tentatively TRBD2 (6 bases). The CDR3 nucleotides are TGTGCCATCAGTGAGTCGATAGGGACTTACAGGAAGCAGTTCTTC. Its protein product is CAISESIGTYRKQFF.